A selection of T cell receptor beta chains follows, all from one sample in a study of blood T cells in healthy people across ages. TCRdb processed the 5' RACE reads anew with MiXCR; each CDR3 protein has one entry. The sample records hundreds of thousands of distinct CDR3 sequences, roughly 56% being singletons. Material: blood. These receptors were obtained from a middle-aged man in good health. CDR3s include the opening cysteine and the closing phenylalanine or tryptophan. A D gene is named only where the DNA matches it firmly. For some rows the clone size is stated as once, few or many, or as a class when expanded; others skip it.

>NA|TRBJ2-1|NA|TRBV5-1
TGCGCCAGCAGCCCGGACCCCGGGCGGATGGGCGATGAGCAGTTCTTC
CASSPDPGRMGDEQFF
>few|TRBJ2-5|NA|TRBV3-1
TGTGCCAGCAGCCCCAAGGAGCCACTTCAGGCGCTGCGAGGGACCCAGTACTTC
CASSPKEPLQALRGTQYF
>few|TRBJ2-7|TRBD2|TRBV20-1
TGCAGTGCTGAGGGTAGCGGGAGAAGAGCCTACGAGCAGTACTTC
CSAEGSGRRAYEQYF
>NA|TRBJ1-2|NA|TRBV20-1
TGCAGTGCTAGCCGGCAGGGGTACTATGGCTACACCTTC
CSASRQGYYGYTF
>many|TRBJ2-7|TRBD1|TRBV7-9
TGTGCCAGCAGCCCCGGGACAGGATTGTCCTACGAGCAGTACTTC
CASSPGTGLSYEQYF
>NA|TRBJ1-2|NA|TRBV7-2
TGTGCCAGCAGCTTCTCGGACAGAACCGACTATGGCTACACCTTC
CASSFSDRTDYGYTF
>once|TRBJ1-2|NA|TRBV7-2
TGTGCCAGCAGCTTAGAGGGCGGGGGTGGCTACACCTTC
CASSLEGGGGYTF
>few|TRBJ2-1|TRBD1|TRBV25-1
TGTGCCAGCAGTGTAACAGGGGGCTGGAATGAGCAGTTCTTC
CASSVTGGWNEQFF
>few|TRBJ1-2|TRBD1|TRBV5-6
TGTGCCAGCAGCTTGCACCAGGGGGCCTTTTCGTGGGGCTACACCTTC
CASSLHQGAFSWGYTF
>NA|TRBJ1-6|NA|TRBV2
TGTGCCAGCAGCGCAGAACAGGGTACTTCACCCCTCCACTTT
CASSAEQGTSPLHF
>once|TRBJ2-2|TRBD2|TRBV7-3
TGTGCCAGCAGCGCAATGGGACTAGCGGCGAACACCGGGGAGCTGTTTTTT
CASSAMGLAANTGELFF
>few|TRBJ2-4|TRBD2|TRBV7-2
TGTGCCAGCAGCGGGGGACTAGCGGGCGGGATGAACATTCAGTACTTC
CASSGGLAGGMNIQYF
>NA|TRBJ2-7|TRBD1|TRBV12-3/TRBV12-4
TGTGCCAGCACCCCCGGACAGGGTTTCTCCTACAATGAGCAGTACTTC
CASTPGQGFSYNEQYF
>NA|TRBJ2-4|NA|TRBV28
TGTGCCAGCGGATTAGATGGCGTGTCCAAAAACATTCAGTACTTC
CASGLDGVSKNIQYF
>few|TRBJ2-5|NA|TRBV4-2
TGTGCCAGCAGCCAGGGAGGGGGCTTAATGGAAACCCAGTACTTC
CASSQGGGLMETQYF
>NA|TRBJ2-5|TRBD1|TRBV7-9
TGTGCCAGCAGCTCTACAACAGGGACAGGGGGCTTCGGAGAGACCCAGTACTTC
CASSSTTGTGGFGETQYF
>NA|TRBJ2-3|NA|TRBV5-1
TGCGCCAGCAGCTTGGCCGGCCCTAGCACAGATACGCAGTATTTT
CASSLAGPSTDTQYF
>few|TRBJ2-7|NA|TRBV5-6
TGTGCCAGCAGCTTGGTTTCCAGCGTCTACGAGCAGTACTTC
CASSLVSSVYEQYF
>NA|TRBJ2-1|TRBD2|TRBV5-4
TGTGCCAGCAGCCCCCAAACTAGCGGGAGGAACAATGAGCAGTTCTTC
CASSPQTSGRNNEQFF
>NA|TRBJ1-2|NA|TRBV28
TGTGCCAGCACCCTTGCGGGGAGCTATGGCTACACCTTC
CASTLAGSYGYTF
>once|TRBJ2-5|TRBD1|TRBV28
TGTGCCAACAGTTGGACAGGGTACCAAGAGACCCAGTACTTC
CANSWTGYQETQYF
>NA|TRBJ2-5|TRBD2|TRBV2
TGTGCCAGCAGTGAAAAACTAGCGGGACAAGAGACCCAGTACTTC
CASSEKLAGQETQYF
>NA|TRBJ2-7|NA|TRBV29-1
TGCAGCGTGAAGGTCAGCGACGAGCAGTACTTC
CSVKVSDEQYF
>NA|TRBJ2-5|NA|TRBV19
TGTGCCAGTAGTACCAGAGGGGTGGGAGAGACCCAGTACTTC
CASSTRGVGETQYF
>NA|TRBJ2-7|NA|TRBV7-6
TGTGCCAGCACCCCCGAGAGAGGGACCGAACAGACCTCCTACGAGCAGTACTTC
CASTPERGTEQTSYEQYF
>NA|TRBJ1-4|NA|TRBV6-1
TGTGCCAGCGGTGACGAAAAACTGTTTTTT
CASGDEKLFF
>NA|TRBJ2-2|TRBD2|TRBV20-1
TGCAGTGCTCTCCTAGCGGGTAACACCGGGGAGCTGTTTTTT
CSALLAGNTGELFF
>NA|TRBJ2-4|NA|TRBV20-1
TGCAGTGCTACCACAGGAGGGGGCTTCGGGAACATTCAGTACTTC
CSATTGGGFGNIQYF
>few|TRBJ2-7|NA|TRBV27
TGTGCCACTAGGACATCCTACGAGCAGTACTTC
CATRTSYEQYF
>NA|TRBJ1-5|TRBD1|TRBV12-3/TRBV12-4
TGTGCCAGCACCAGGGACAGGGGAATAAATCAGCCCCAGCATTTT
CASTRDRGINQPQHF
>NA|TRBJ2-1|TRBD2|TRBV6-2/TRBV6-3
TGTGCCAGTACCAAACGGGGGGGGTTCGTCTACAATGAGCAGTTCTTC
CASTKRGGFVYNEQFF
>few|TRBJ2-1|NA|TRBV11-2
TGTGCCAGCAGCTTAGGGACCGGCGGAAGGGAGCAGTTCTTC
CASSLGTGGREQFF
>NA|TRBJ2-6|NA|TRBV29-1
TGCAGCGTTGACTTGTCTGGGGCCAACGTCCTGACTTTC
CSVDLSGANVLTF
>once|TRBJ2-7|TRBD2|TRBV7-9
TGTGCCAGCAGCTTAATCGCGGGAGCGGACGAGCAGTACTTC
CASSLIAGADEQYF
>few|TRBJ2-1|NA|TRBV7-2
TGTGCCAGCAGCTTAGCTGGGGAAAATGAGCAGTTCTTC
CASSLAGENEQFF
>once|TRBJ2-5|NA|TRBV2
TGTGCCAGCATATGGACAGAGCAGTACTTC
CASIWTEQYF
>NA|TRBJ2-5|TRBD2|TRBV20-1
TGCAGTGCTAGAGCGCTAGCGGGAGGGGAGACCCAGTACTTC
CSARALAGGETQYF
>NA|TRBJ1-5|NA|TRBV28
TGTGCCAGCAGTTTCACAGGGTCCGGCAATCAGCCCCAGCATTTT
CASSFTGSGNQPQHF
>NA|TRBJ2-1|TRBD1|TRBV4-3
TGCGCCAGCAGCCCAGGGGGTACTCCTTTCAATGAGCAGTTCTTC
CASSPGGTPFNEQFF
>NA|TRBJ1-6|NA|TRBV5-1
TGCGCCAACAGCTTGCAAGACGTAAATTCCGGTTCACCCCTCCACTTT
CANSLQDVNSGSPLHF
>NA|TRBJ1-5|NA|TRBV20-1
TGCAGTGCTGTACATGGTAGCAATCAGCCCCAGCATTTT
CSAVHGSNQPQHF
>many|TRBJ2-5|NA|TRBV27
TGTGCCAGCAGTTCACGACAGGGAGGGGAGACCCAGTACTTC
CASSSRQGGETQYF
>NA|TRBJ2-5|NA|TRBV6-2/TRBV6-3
TGTGCCAGCAGTTACTTTATCCAAGAGACCCAGTACTTC
CASSYFIQETQYF
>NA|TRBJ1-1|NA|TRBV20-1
TGCAGTGCTAGTCGGTCTTTGAACACTGAAGCTTTCTTT
CSASRSLNTEAFF
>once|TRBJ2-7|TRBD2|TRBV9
TGTGCCAGCAGCGTAGGAGGGGACTTCCCGGGGGGTAGCGGGAGGTTCTACGAGCAGTACTTC
CASSVGGDFPGGSGRFYEQYF
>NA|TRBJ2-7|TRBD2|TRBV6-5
TGTGCCAGCAGTTCTAGCGGGACCTACAATGAGCAGTACTTC
CASSSSGTYNEQYF
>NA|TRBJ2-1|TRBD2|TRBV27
TGTGCCAGCAGTTTATCGGAAACTAGCGGGGGGAATGAGCAGTTCTTC
CASSLSETSGGNEQFF
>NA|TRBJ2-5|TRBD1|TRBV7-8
TGTGCCAGCAGCACTTTGACAGGGAGATTATTAGAGACCCAGTACTTC
CASSTLTGRLLETQYF
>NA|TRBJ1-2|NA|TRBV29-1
TGCAGCGTTGAAACACCGAAAGGGTTGAGAGGCTACACCTTC
CSVETPKGLRGYTF
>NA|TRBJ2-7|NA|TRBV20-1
TGCAGTGCTAGCACGCTAGCCTTGAGCACCTACGAGCAGTACTTC
CSASTLALSTYEQYF
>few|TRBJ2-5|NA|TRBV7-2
TGTGCCAGCAGCCCTATAGGGCGGCTGGGTTGGGAGACCCAGTACTTC
CASSPIGRLGWETQYF
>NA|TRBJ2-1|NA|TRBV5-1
TGCGCCAGCAGCGGGCCCCGAGCGGATGAGCAGTTCTTC
CASSGPRADEQFF
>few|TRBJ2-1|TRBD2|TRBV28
TGTGCCAGCAGTTTGGCGGGGGGTGGGTGGAATGAGCAGTTCTTC
CASSLAGGGWNEQFF
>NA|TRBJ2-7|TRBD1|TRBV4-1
TGCGCCAGCAGCCAAGAGGCTAGGGACAGGCAGTACTTC
CASSQEARDRQYF
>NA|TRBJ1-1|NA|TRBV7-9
TGTGCCAGCAGCACCGGGACACCCGGCACTGAAGCTTTCTTT
CASSTGTPGTEAFF
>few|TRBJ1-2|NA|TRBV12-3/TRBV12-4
TGTGCCAGCAGTCCCGATTTAAACTATGGCTACACCTTC
CASSPDLNYGYTF
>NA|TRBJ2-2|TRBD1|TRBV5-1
TGCGCCAGCAGCGCGGACAGGGCGAACACCGGGGAGCTGTTTTTT
CASSADRANTGELFF